This T cell receptor beta chain came from a study of shared clonotypes between healthy human individuals. Overall study findings and caveats: Memory subsets generally showed smaller estimated richness than naive subsets did.

Negatively enriched CD4+ T cells were divided by CD45RA into naive and memory. This CDR3 spans 14 amino acids. Germline assignment: CDR1 SQVTM and CDR2 ANQGSEA. With 2 bases removed from V and 1 base from J, the gap between germline ends came to 11 bases. It was at deep level that the assay was run. As originally analysed: Junction-only immunoSEQ sequences carried no quality scores, so filtering differed. Assay used: immunoSEQ multiplex PCR; TCRdb lists only in-frame clones, some missing. The V and J calls and clone size come from that table; D and trimming were worked out from the DNA. Of around 980,000 clones listed, more than 75% are singletons. A note on this clone: Its antigen is not known.

The J gene is TRBJ1-1, the V gene TRBV29-1, with unresolved D. This clonotype was obtained from a man aged 18 to 29 in good health. Some clones in this sample may be carry-over from other donors' samples. Sequencing was carried out using memory CD4+ T cells from PBMCs. The sample's subset: CD45RA-negative fraction. The CDR3 sequence: CSVELWLRNTEAFF. Written as DNA, the CDR3 is TGCAGCGTTGAATTGTGGCTTAGGAACACTGAAGCTTTCTTT.